This T cell receptor beta chain emerged from a study of shared clonotypes between healthy human individuals. Terminally differentiated effector memory CD45RA+ cells were excluded from the naive CD8 cells, which were CD45RO-negative and positively selected for CCR7. This table comes from immunoSEQ multiplex PCR, and its TCRdb copy is limited to in-frame clones, with some not included. Of millions of clones listed, 85% to 95% are singletons. This TCR was recovered from a man younger than 35 in good health. Some clones in this sample may be carry-over from other donors' samples. The sample taken for sequencing was naive CD8+ T cells from PBMCs.

The CDR3, as DNA: TGCAGTGCTAGAAGGTTAAAGACCCAGTACTTC. This gives the protein CSARRLKTQYF. This chain connects TRBV20-1 to TRBJ2-5, with D uncertain. The CDR3 has 11 residues. In germline, CDR1 is DFQATT, CDR2 SNEGSKA (reference sequence). The V and J ends lost 2 bases and 6 bases respectively, with 7 bases between them.